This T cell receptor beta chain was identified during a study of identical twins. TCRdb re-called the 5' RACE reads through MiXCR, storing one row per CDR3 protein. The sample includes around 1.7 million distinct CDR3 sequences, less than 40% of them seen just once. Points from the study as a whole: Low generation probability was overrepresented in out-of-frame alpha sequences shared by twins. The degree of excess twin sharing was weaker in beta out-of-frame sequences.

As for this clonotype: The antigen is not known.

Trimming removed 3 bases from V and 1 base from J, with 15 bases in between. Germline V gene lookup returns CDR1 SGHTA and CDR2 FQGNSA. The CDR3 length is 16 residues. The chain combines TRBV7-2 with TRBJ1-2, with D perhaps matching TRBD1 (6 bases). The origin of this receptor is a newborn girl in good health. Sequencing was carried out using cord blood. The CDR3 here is CASSFQGGLFNYGYTF. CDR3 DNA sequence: TGTGCCAGCAGCTTCCAAGGGGGGTTGTTTAACTATGGCTACACCTTC.